The sequence of this T cell receptor (beta chain) was determined in a study of control samples from healthy donors and cancer patients. Germline V gives CDR1 SGHAT, CDR2 FQNNGV. The CDR3 contains 18 residues. The trim removed 1 base at V and 5 bases at J, leaving 10 bases unmatched. Only in-frame clones appear in the TCRdb table, and some are missing; sequencing was by immunoSEQ multiplex PCR. Of about 140,000 clones listed, 94% were seen once; the top ten hold about an eighth. Sequencing was carried out using blood. This sequence was found in a middle-aged man in good health. The chain links TRBV11-2 to TRBJ2-3; 12 bases are a match to TRBD2. The CDR3 coding sequence is TGTGCCAGCAGCTTAGTGATAGGACTAGCGGGATTGGGAGATACGCAGTATTTT. Translating gives CASSLVIGLAGLGDTQYF.